The text below deals with one TCR beta chain. Seattle patients were enrolled while actively infected and followed longitudinally. The germline gives CDR1 MDHEN, CDR2 SYDVKM. The CDR3 sequence is 12 residues long. The ends lost 8 bases at V and 3 bases at J; junction bases unmatched: 1. The source of the sample is a study of blood T cell repertoires in COVID-19. Across the whole study: Acute and convalescent COVID-19 samples came from the United States, Italy and Spain. The cDNA or gDNA used as material had been derived from T cells, B-cell-depleted T cells, or PBMCs.

Original processing methods: Counts of nucleated cells, estimated from reference gene primer amplification, were obtained. Method: immunoSEQ multiplex PCR; TCRdb's copy keeps in-frame clones and lacks some. V, J and clone size are taken as reported in that table, and D and trimming were inferred from the DNA itself. The data contain some 300,000 clones, around 90% of them singletons. The material sequenced was peripheral blood. V is TRBV28 and J is TRBJ2-7; 10 positions match TRBD2. The receptor comes from a woman in her 50s with COVID-19, enrolled during active disease. Written as DNA, the CDR3 is TGTGCCAGCCGACTAGCGGGCTACGAGCAGTACTTC. It encodes CASRLAGYEQYF.